Below, one TCR beta chain is given with its context. The protocol was immunoSEQ multiplex PCR, while the TCRdb copy is restricted to in-frame clones and leaves out a portion. Of more than 65,000 clones listed, about 97% are singletons. The data derive from a study of technical replicates of blood from a few donors. This CDR3 spans 12 amino acids. The junction had 3 bases not matched to a gene; V was cut back by 6 bases and J by 5 bases. CDR1 and CDR2 (germline): KGHSH, LQKENI. The sequenced sample consisted of T cells isolated from PBMCs. This sequence joins TRBV18 and TRBJ2-7; TRBD2 matches 8 bases. The clonotype originates from a human donor in good health. The CDR3 DNA follows: TGTGCCAGCTCTCCCGGGGGGGACGAGCAGTACTTC. Its protein product is CASSPGGDEQYF.